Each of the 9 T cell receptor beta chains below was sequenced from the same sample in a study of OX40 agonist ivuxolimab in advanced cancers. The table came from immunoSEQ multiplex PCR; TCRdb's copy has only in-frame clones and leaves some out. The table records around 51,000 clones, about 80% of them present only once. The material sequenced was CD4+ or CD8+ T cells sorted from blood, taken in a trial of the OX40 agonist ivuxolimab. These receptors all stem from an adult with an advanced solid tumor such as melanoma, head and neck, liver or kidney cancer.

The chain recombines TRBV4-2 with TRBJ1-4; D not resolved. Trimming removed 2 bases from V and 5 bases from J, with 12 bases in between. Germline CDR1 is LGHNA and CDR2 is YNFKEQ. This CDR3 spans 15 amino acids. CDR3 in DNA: TGTGCCAGCAGCCAAAGGGCAGAGTGGAATGAAAAACTGTTTTTT. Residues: CASSQRAEWNEKLFF.

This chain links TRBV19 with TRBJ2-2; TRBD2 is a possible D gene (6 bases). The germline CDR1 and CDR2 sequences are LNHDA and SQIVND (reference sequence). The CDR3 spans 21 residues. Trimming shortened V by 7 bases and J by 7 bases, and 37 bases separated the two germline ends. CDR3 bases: TGTGCCAGTACCTACGGACGGTCGCGTTTGGAGGGAGTGAAGGAGATCGGGGAGCTGTTTTTT. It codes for CASTYGRSRLEGVKEIGELFF.

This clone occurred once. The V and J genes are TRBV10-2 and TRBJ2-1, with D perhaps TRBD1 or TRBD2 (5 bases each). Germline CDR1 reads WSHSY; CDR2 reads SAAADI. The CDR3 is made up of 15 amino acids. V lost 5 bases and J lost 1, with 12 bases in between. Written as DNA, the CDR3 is TGCGCCAGCAGTAACCGGGACCCGTCCTACAATGAGCAGTTCTTC. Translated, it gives CASSNRDPSYNEQFF.

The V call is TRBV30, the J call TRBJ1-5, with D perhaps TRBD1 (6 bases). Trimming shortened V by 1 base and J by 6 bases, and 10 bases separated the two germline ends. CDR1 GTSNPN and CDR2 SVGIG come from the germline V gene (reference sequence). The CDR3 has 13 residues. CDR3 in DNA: TGTGCCTGGAGTGCAGGGGTTAGTCAGCCCCAGCATTTT. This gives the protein CAWSAGVSQPQHF. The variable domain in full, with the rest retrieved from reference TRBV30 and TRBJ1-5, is SQTIHQWPATLVQPVGSPLSLECTVEGTSNPNLYWYRQAAGRGLQLLFYSVGIGQISSEVPQNLSASRPQDRQFILSSKKLLLSDSGFYLCAWSAGVSQPQHFGDGTRLSIL.

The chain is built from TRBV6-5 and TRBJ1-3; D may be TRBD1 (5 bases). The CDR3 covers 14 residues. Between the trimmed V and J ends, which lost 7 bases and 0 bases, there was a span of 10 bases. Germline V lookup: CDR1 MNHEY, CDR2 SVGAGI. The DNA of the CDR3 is TGTGCCAGCACCCGAGGGGACTCTGGAAACACCATATATTTT. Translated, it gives CASTRGDSGNTIYF.

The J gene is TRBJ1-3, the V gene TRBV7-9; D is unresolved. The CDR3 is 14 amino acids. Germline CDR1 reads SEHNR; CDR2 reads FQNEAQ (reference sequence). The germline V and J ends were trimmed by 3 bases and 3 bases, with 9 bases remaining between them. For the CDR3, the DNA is TGTGCCAGCAGCTTTGGAGGTAGTGGAAACACCATATATTTT. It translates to CASSFGGSGNTIYF.

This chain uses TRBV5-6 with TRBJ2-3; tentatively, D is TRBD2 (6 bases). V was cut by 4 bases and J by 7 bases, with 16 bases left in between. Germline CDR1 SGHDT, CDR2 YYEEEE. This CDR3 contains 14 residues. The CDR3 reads CASSGKGGVNTQYF. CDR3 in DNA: TGTGCCAGCAGCGGAAAAGGAGGGGTGAATACGCAGTATTTT.

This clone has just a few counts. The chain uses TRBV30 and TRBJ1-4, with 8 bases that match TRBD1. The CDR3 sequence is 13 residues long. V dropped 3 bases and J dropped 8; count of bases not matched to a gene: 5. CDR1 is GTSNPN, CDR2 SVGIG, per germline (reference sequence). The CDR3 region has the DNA TGTGCCTGGAGGACAGGGGTCTGGGAAAAACTGTTTTTT. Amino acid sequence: CAWRTGVWEKLFF.

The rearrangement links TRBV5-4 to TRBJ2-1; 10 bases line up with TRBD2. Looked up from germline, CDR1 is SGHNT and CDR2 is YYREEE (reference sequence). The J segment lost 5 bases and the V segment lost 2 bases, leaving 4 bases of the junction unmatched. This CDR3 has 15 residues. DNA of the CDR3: TGTGCCAGCAGCTTCGTCACTAGCGGGAACAATGAGCAGTTCTTC. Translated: CASSFVTSGNNEQFF.